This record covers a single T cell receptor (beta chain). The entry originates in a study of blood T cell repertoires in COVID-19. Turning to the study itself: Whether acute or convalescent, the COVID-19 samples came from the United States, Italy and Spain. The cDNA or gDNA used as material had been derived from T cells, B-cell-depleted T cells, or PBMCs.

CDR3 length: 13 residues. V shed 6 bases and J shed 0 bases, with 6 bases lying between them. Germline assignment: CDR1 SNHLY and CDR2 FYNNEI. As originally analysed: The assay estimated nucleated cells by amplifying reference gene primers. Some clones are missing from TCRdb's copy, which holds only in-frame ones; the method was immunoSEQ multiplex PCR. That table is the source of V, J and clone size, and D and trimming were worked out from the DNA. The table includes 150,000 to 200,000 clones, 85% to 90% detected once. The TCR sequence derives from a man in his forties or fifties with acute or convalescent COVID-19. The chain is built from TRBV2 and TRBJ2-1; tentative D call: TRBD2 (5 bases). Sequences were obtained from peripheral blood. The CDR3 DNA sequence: TGTGCCAGCAGAGGGAGCTCCTACAATGAGCAGTTCTTC. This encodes CASRGSSYNEQFF. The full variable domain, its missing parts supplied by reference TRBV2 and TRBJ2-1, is EPEVTQTPSHQVTQMGQEVILRCVPISNHLYFYWYRQILGQKVEFLVSFYNNEISEKSEIFDDQFSVERPDGSNFTLKIRSTKLEDSAMYFCASRGSSYNEQFFGPGTRLTVL.